Listed below are T cell receptor beta chains from one sample, sequenced in a study of CD8+ T cells in alopecia areata. Clones were sequenced by immunoSEQ multiplex PCR, and TCRdb holds only the in-frame ones, with some missing. Of 90,000 to 150,000 clones in the sample, about two fifths are singletons; the top ten hold 3% to 3.5%. Sample: CD4+ T cells sorted from blood. The origin of the receptors is a human donor with alopecia areata. Each CDR3 is given with its conserved first and last residue. Each record gives: J gene, V gene, D gene, CDR3 protein. A D gene is named only where the DNA matches it firmly.

>TRBJ2-1|TRBV4-1|TRBD2
CASSQEGGGVPTQFF
>TRBJ2-6|TRBV4-3|-
CASGHSISGANVLTF
>TRBJ1-1|TRBV7-3|-
CASSLDGGEAFF
>TRBJ1-2|TRBV5-6|-
CASGTTYGYTF
>TRBJ2-7|TRBV18|-
CASSLNHDAAYEQYF
>TRBJ2-7|TRBV7-9|TRBD2
CASSYNLRGKQYF
>TRBJ2-6|TRBV4-1|-
CASSPGGLRGSGANVLTF
>TRBJ2-7|TRBV7-2|-
CASSLGQFYEQYF
>TRBJ1-1|TRBV29-1|TRBD1
CSGSDTGGPAEAFF
>TRBJ2-7|TRBV5-1|-
CASSLAQGGEQYF
>TRBJ1-2|TRBV29-1|-
CSVGGLSYGYTF
>TRBJ2-5|TRBV9|-
CASSVVPSVQETQYF
>TRBJ2-5|TRBV6-5|TRBD2
CASRPSGTQETQYF
>TRBJ1-1|TRBV30|-
CARQTVNTEAFF
>TRBJ2-3|TRBV18|-
CASSPPAASTDTQYF
>TRBJ2-1|TRBV29-1|-
CSVEGVGSYNEQFF
>TRBJ2-5|TRBV30|-
CAWAGQLQETQYF
>TRBJ2-2|TRBV30|TRBD2
CAWRLADHTGELFF
>TRBJ2-2|TRBV29-1|-
CSASQQMNTGELFF
>TRBJ1-5|TRBV27|-
CASSTGPTGNQPQHF
>TRBJ2-1|TRBV30|TRBD2
CAWSGAGAGVLDEQFF
>TRBJ2-7|TRBV14|-
CASSRTPSGGEQYF
>TRBJ2-6|TRBV4-3|-
CASSRDSVSGANVLTF
>TRBJ2-7|TRBV4-1|-
CASSPGVNLYEQYF
>TRBJ2-7|TRBV19|-
CASSRTRGGNYEQYF
>TRBJ2-7|TRBV7-2|TRBD1
CASSSRDRSSYEQYF
>TRBJ2-1|TRBV7-9|-
CASSPISNEQFF
>TRBJ2-5|TRBV4-2|-
CASSQGLEEETQYF
>TRBJ2-7|TRBV7-2|TRBD1
CASSWDRGREQYF
>TRBJ2-1|TRBV30|-
CAWSMGGREQFF
>TRBJ2-1|TRBV29-1|TRBD2
CSVVGMRERYNEQFF
>TRBJ2-7|TRBV2|-
CASSEVEEQYF
>TRBJ2-4|TRBV2|TRBD1
CASSLDRDSVYF
>TRBJ2-7|TRBV29-1|-
CSVERVAYEQYF
>TRBJ2-1|TRBV7-9|-
CASRSWAGYNEQFF
>TRBJ1-5|TRBV29-1|TRBD1
CSVAGTEGNQPQHF
>TRBJ2-7|TRBV29-1|TRBD1
CSGGQGSSYEQYF
>TRBJ1-1|TRBV19|-
CASSIEVATEAFF
>TRBJ2-7|TRBV7-2|TRBD1
CASGKLQGPEQYF
>TRBJ2-3|TRBV5-8|TRBD1
CASSFFATGEGSDTQYF
>TRBJ2-3|TRBV7-9|-
CATLPGPTANF
>TRBJ2-7|TRBV25-1|TRBD1
CASSGRTGPYEQYF
>TRBJ1-2|TRBV30|TRBD1
CAWSPTGDHGYTF
>TRBJ2-5|TRBV9|-
CASSVGSGQETQYF
>TRBJ2-5|TRBV7-9|TRBD2
CASSPGLAGVLQETQYF
>TRBJ2-3|TRBV5-4|TRBD2
CASSAGLAGSVADTQYF
>TRBJ1-1|TRBV30|-
CAWSVWVDTEAFF
>TRBJ1-3|TRBV29-1|-
CSVEVGNTIYF
>TRBJ1-5|TRBV19|TRBD1
CASQDVGQGLQPQHF
>TRBJ2-7|TRBV29-1|TRBD1
CSAPGQGRSYEQYF
>TRBJ2-6|TRBV30|TRBD1
CACKLTGAGANVLTF
>TRBJ1-1|TRBV9|-
CASSPGGVRTEAFF